Shown below are 25 T cell receptor beta chains from a single sample sequenced in a study of blood T cell repertoires in COVID-19. Profiling relied on immunoSEQ multiplex PCR, and the TCRdb table lists in-frame clones only, not all of them. The sample has around 86,000 clones; around 87% are singletons. Sequencing was performed on peripheral blood. Every receptor here comes from a human donor with acute or convalescent COVID-19. The donor label of this sample is uncertain.

The chain links TRBV6-6 to TRBJ1-2; D is ambiguous. The CDR3 is 13 residues long. Germline V gene data show CDR1 as MNHNY and CDR2 as SVGAGI (reference sequence). The V end was cut by 10 bases, the J end by 8 bases, with 20 bases between. As DNA, the CDR3 is TGTGCCACCATGTGGGCAGGCCTCGAGGGCTACACCTTC. This translates into CATMWAGLEGYTF.

The chain recombines TRBV19 with TRBJ2-7; no clear D. The ends were cut back, 5 bases at V and 3 bases at J, with 14 bases in the middle. The V gene's germline CDR1 is LNHDA and CDR2 SQIVND (reference sequence). The CDR3 covers 14 residues. CDR3 sequence: CASSFQATVYEQYF. The CDR3 DNA reads as TGTGCCAGTAGTTTCCAGGCAACAGTCTACGAGCAGTACTTC.

J is TRBJ1-1 and V is TRBV19; 9 nucleotides line up with TRBD1. The CDR3 extends over 14 amino acids. The V segment lost 4 bases and the J segment 10 bases; nucleotides outside the gene matches: 10. Germline-derived CDR1 and CDR2 are LNHDA and SQIVND (reference sequence). CDR3 sequence: CASSTGGQGGSAFF. As DNA, the CDR3 is TGTGCCAGTAGTACCGGGGGACAGGGAGGTTCAGCTTTCTTT.

CDR3 protein: CASKERPSSYNEQFF. CDR3 in DNA: TGCGCCAGCAAGGAGAGGCCCTCCTCCTACAATGAGCAGTTCTTC. This chain joins TRBV5-1 and TRBJ2-1; D is unclear. The length of the CDR3 is 15 residues. Trimming took 6 bases from V and 0 from J, leaving 13 bases between them. Germline V gives CDR1 SGHRS, CDR2 YFSETQ.

The rearrangement links TRBV6-5 to TRBJ1-4, with 9 nucleotides matching TRBD1. The CDR3 has 15 amino acids. Germline lookup yields CDR1 MNHEY and CDR2 SVGAGI. Germline trimming cut 2 bases from V and 7 bases from J; bases unmatched to any gene: 5. CDR3 region: CASSYRGDRVEKLFF. DNA of the CDR3: TGTGCCAGCAGTTACCGCGGGGACAGGGTTGAAAAACTGTTTTTT.

This chain links TRBV11-2 with TRBJ2-5; 7 positions match TRBD2. The CDR3 is made up of 13 amino acids. CDR1 SGHAT and CDR2 FQNNGV come from the germline V gene. J was trimmed by 5 bases and V by 7 bases; bases with no gene match: 7. The CDR3 reads CASKPRREETQYF. In nucleotides, the CDR3 is TGTGCCAGCAAGCCACGGCGGGAGGAGACCCAGTACTTC.

The chain couples TRBV7-2 to TRBJ1-4; 12 bases agree with TRBD1. CDR1 and CDR2 from the germline V gene are SGHTA and FQGNSA. This CDR3 region has 14 residues. Germline trimming cut 5 bases from V and 10 bases from J; bases unmatched to any gene: 5. CDR3 in DNA: TGTGCCAGCAGCCAGGGACAGGGGGCTTTAAAACTGTTTTTT. This translates into CASSQGQGALKLFF.

This clone has a handful of counts. V and J are TRBV11-2 and TRBJ2-1; 7 positions agree with TRBD1. This CDR3 is built from 14 residues. Germline loops: CDR1 SGHAT, CDR2 FQNNGV. V was clipped by 1 base and J by 5 bases; unmatched bases: 2. The CDR3 loop is CASSLVGTDNEQFF. For the CDR3, the DNA is TGTGCCAGCAGCTTAGTTGGGACAGACAATGAGCAGTTCTTC.

The chain carries TRBV30 and TRBJ2-1, with a tentative D call TRBD2 (6 bases). V was clipped by 5 bases and J by 7 bases, with 18 bases between them. The germline V gene has CDR1 GTSNPN and CDR2 SVGIG (reference sequence). CDR3 size: 14 residues. The CDR3 nucleotides read TGTGCCTGGGCCTTCGGGGGAAGTAGGAATGAGCAGTTCTTC. It specifies CAWAFGGSRNEQFF.

The chain employs TRBV29-1 and TRBJ2-3, with TRBD2 as a possible D gene (5 bases). The V end lost 6 bases, the J end lost 3 bases, and 10 bases lay between the germline ends. This CDR3 spans 12 amino acids. Germline V gene sequence: CDR1 SQVTM, CDR2 ANQGSEA. The DNA of the CDR3 is TGCAGCGTCGAGGGCTCGACAGATACGCAGTATTTT. As protein: CSVEGSTDTQYF.

This rearrangement joins TRBV28 to TRBJ1-6, with 9 nucleotides matching TRBD1. The CDR3 has 14 residues. Germline loops: CDR1 MDHEN, CDR2 SYDVKM. V was pared by 5 bases and J by 9 bases, with 5 bases of the junction left unmatched. The CDR3 sequence: CASSKTGGFSPLHF. As DNA, the CDR3 is TGTGCCAGCAGTAAGACAGGGGGTTTTTCACCCCTCCACTTT.

This chain uses TRBV3-1 (or the pseudogene TRBV3-2) with TRBJ1-3; no clear D. V gave up 6 bases and J gave up 1 base, with 7 bases separating them. This CDR3 has 13 amino acids. Germline CDR1 LGHDT, CDR2 YNNKEL (reference sequence). The CDR3 DNA reads as TGTGCCAGCAGGTACACGTCTGGAAACACCATATATTTT. Its protein product is CASRYTSGNTIYF.

The chain links TRBV5-5 to TRBJ1-4; D is possibly TRBD1 (5 bases). Germline CDR1 is SGHKS and CDR2 is YYEKEE (reference sequence). This CDR3 is built from 14 residues. V dropped 5 bases and J dropped 3 bases, with 11 bases sitting between them. In nucleotides, the CDR3 is TGTGCCAGCAGTCAGGGATTTTCTAATGAAAAACTGTTTTTT. Encoded protein: CASSQGFSNEKLFF.

The rearrangement uses TRBV29-1 and TRBJ1-4; 7 positions match TRBD1. The germline CDR1 and CDR2 sequences are SQVTM and ANQGSEA. V was pared by 6 bases and J by 10 bases, with 14 bases of the junction left unmatched. The CDR3 loop spans 14 amino acids. The CDR3: CSVELGTAFGKLFF. CDR3 in DNA: TGCAGCGTGGAACTCGGGACAGCTTTTGGAAAACTGTTTTTT.

In DNA form, the CDR3 reads TGTGCCAGTAGTGGGACTTTCGCCACGGGGGAGCTGTTTTTT. This translates into CASSGTFATGELFF. The chain carries TRBV19 and TRBJ2-2; tentatively, D is TRBD2 (6 bases). Trimming cost V 5 bases and J 8 bases, with 15 bases left between them. CDR1 LNHDA and CDR2 SQIVND come from the germline V gene (reference sequence). The CDR3 extends over 14 amino acids.

The rearrangement uses TRBV18 and TRBJ2-1, with TRBD1 matching over 8 bases. From germline, CDR1 is KGHSH and CDR2 LQKENI. This CDR3 comprises 16 residues. Losses at the gene ends were 2 bases for V and 2 bases for J; bases not matched to a gene: 5. CDR3 DNA: TGTGCCAGCTCACCAGCTACAGGGGGGACCTACAATGAGCAGTTCTTC. Translating it yields CASSPATGGTYNEQFF. The full variable domain, with the rest looked up from reference TRBV18 and TRBJ2-1, is NAGVMQNPRHLVRRRGQEARLRCSPMKGHSHVYWYRQLPEEGLKFMVYLQKENIIDESGMPKERFSAEFPKEGPSILRIQQVVRGDSAAYFCASSPATGGTYNEQFFGPGTRLTVL.

The rearrangement joins TRBV6-5 to TRBJ1-2, with 11 bases fitting TRBD1. Germline V gene sequence: CDR1 MNHEY, CDR2 SVGAGI. After removal of 6 bases from V and 8 bases from J, the junction contained 5 bases not matched to a gene. This CDR3 is built from 13 residues. The CDR3: CASSWDRGSGYTF. In nucleotides, the CDR3 is TGTGCCAGCAGCTGGGACAGGGGGTCCGGCTACACCTTC.

The rearrangement joins TRBV3-1 (or the pseudogene TRBV3-2) to TRBJ2-4; TRBD2 matches at 16 bases. Germline-derived CDR1 and CDR2 are LGHDT and YNNKEL (reference sequence). With 4 bases clipped from V and 2 bases from J, the junction kept 11 bases outside the gene matches. The CDR3 runs to 20 residues. The CDR3 DNA reads as TGTGCCAGCAGCCCCGCCCCGGGGGGACTAGCGGGGGGGCCCAAAAACATTCAGTACTTC. Encoded protein: CASSPAPGGLAGGPKNIQYF.

The J gene is TRBJ2-5, the V gene TRBV9; 14 bases fit TRBD2. The CDR3 has 17 residues. Germline CDR1 is SGDLS and CDR2 is YYNGEE. The trim removed 1 base at V and 3 bases at J, leaving 5 bases unmatched. CDR3 region: CASSVHPGLAGEETQYF. The DNA of the CDR3 is TGTGCCAGCAGCGTACATCCGGGACTAGCGGGGGAAGAGACCCAGTACTTC. Variable domain in full (rest from reference TRBV9 and TRBJ2-5): DSGVTQTPKHLITATGQRVTLRCSPRSGDLSVYWYQQSLDQGLQFLIQYYNGEERAKGNILERFSAQQFPDLHSELNLSSLELGDSALYFCASSVHPGLAGEETQYFGPGTRLLVL.

This sequence joins TRBV24-1 and TRBJ1-2, with 8 nucleotides matching TRBD1. The CDR3 is 15 amino acids. Germline V lookup: CDR1 KGHDR, CDR2 SFDVKD. V dropped 4 bases and J dropped 3; count of bases not matched to a gene: 6. The CDR3 DNA reads as TGTGCCACCAGTGACCGCAGGGGGCACTACTATGGCTACACCTTC. Its translation: CATSDRRGHYYGYTF.

The CDR3 DNA follows: TGTGCCAGTAGTATCCATGAGATTTCACCCCTCCACTTT. Its protein is CASSIHEISPLHF. The genes are TRBV19 and TRBJ1-6; no firm D call. Trimming removed 3 bases from V and 9 bases from J, with 9 bases in between. The CDR3 has 13 amino acids. Germline-derived CDR1 and CDR2 are LNHDA and SQIVND (reference sequence).

A few counts support this clone. The V call is TRBV6-5, the J call TRBJ2-5, with 9 bases lining up with TRBD1. The germline CDR1 and CDR2 sequences are MNHEY and SVGAGI. J lost 4 bases, V lost 7 bases, and 7 bases had no gene match. The CDR3 covers 14 residues. The CDR3 is CASNKKQGAETQYF. The CDR3 DNA reads as TGTGCCAGCAACAAGAAACAGGGGGCAGAGACCCAGTACTTC.

This chain joins TRBV6-1 and TRBJ2-1; D is unclear. The CDR3 runs 14 residues. The germline gives CDR1 MNHNS, CDR2 SASEGT. V shed 1 base and J shed 6 bases, with 10 bases lying between them. Here the CDR3 reads CASSEEAASNEQFF. CDR3 bases: TGTGCCAGCAGTGAAGAGGCGGCATCCAATGAGCAGTTCTTC.

The gene calls are TRBV18 and TRBJ1-1, with D possibly being TRBD1 (6 bases). The germline CDR1 and CDR2 sequences are KGHSH and LQKENI. The CDR3 covers 16 residues. V lost 5 bases and J lost 0, with 16 bases in between. This CDR3 is CASSSSGTPLNTEAFF. The CDR3, as DNA: TGTGCCAGCTCATCGTCCGGGACACCATTGAACACTGAAGCTTTCTTT.

The CDR3 loop reads CATSSTGSTNEKLFF. CDR3 in DNA: TGTGCCACCAGCAGCACAGGCTCAACTAATGAAAAACTGTTTTTT. This rearrangement joins TRBV15 to TRBJ1-4; D might be TRBD1 (5 bases). The CDR3 totals 15 residues. V was cut by 3 bases and J by 0 bases, with 8 bases left in between. The V gene's germline CDR1 is LNHNV and CDR2 YYDKDF (reference sequence).